These 30 T cell receptor beta chains were all obtained from the same sample, sequenced in a study of neurological immune-mediated disorders. TCRdb reanalysed the 5' RACE reads using MiXCR and keeps one entry per CDR3 protein. The data contain 60,000 to 85,000 distinct CDR3 sequences, roughly 5.6% of them singletons. Material for sequencing was PBMCs. The origin of the receptors is a man aged 18 to 35 with multiple sclerosis.

This clonotype was counted at least ten times. The chain joins TRBV10-3 to TRBJ2-7; D might be TRBD1 or TRBD2, each matching 5 bases. From germline, CDR1 is ENHRY and CDR2 SYGVKD. This CDR3 contains 14 residues. Trimming left V 10 bases short and J 0 bases short, with 16 bases between. The CDR3 is CATYPGTDSYEQYF. The CDR3 bases are TGTGCCACCTACCCCGGGACCGACTCCTACGAGCAGTACTTC.

This clonotype was counted at least ten times. The rearrangement uses TRBV10-3 and TRBJ1-6; D may be TRBD1 (5 bases). CDR3 length: 14 residues. CDR1 and CDR2 from the germline V gene are ENHRY and SYGVKD. Between the trimmed V and J ends, which lost 6 bases and 7 bases, there was a span of 13 bases. The CDR3 sequence is CAISPEGRNSPLHF. The CDR3 coding sequence is TGTGCCATCAGCCCCGAGGGGCGCAATTCACCCCTCCACTTT.

The sample holds many counts of this clonotype. The chain employs TRBV5-6 and TRBJ2-1; 13 bases map to TRBD2. CDR1 is SGHDT and CDR2 is YYEEEE in the germline V gene. With V trimmed by 0 bases and J by 0 bases, 6 bases remained unmatched. This CDR3 region has 19 residues. The DNA of the CDR3 is TGTGCCAGCAGCTTGGCTGTGACTAGCGGGGGGTACTCCTACAATGAGCAGTTCTTC. This encodes CASSLAVTSGGYSYNEQFF.

This clonotype was counted ten times or more. The V call is TRBV20-1, the J call TRBJ2-1; 7 bases align to TRBD2. V lost 3 bases, J lost 10 bases, and 9 bases stayed unmatched. Germline lookup yields CDR1 DFQATT and CDR2 SNEGSKA (reference sequence). The CDR3 extends over 13 amino acids. This CDR3 is CSASWEGSREQFF. CDR3 in DNA: TGCAGTGCTAGTTGGGAGGGGAGTAGGGAGCAGTTCTTC.

Concerning this clonotype: A much larger clone lies one base from this, so it may be a read error. The rearrangement links TRBV7-2 to TRBJ1-5; D is undetermined. V was cut by 1 base and J by 3 bases, with 4 bases left in between. The length of the CDR3 is 13 residues. Germline-derived CDR1 and CDR2 are SGHTA and FQGNSA. The CDR3 coding sequence is TGTGCCAGCAGCTTAGAAAACAATCAGCCCCAGCATTTT. It yields the protein CASSLENNQPQHF.

This clonotype occurred many times. The V call is TRBV6-6, the J call TRBJ2-7; 7 nucleotides agree with TRBD2. The germline V gene encodes CDR1 MNHNY and CDR2 SVGAGI (reference sequence). CDR3 size: 14 residues. With 5 bases clipped from V and 3 bases from J, the junction kept 7 bases outside the gene matches. The CDR3 DNA reads TGTGCCAGCAGTCCTCCAGCGGGAAACTACGAGCAGTACTTC. It is translated as CASSPPAGNYEQYF.

Many counts were recorded for this clonotype. The CDR3 is CASSLVGGLVADTQYF. The DNA of the CDR3 is TGTGCCAGCAGCTTAGTGGGGGGACTAGTGGCAGATACGCAGTATTTT. The chain combines TRBV7-2 with TRBJ2-3; 8 bases map to TRBD2. V shed 1 base and J 4 bases; nucleotides not matched to a gene: 7. Germline values: CDR1 SGHTA, CDR2 FQGNSA. CDR3 length: 16 amino acids.

Only a few counts were recorded for this clonotype. The CDR3 protein is CASSERGTSYEQYF. CDR3 nucleotide sequence: TGTGCCAGCAGCGAGCGGGGGACAAGCTACGAGCAGTACTTC. The chain has TRBV28 and TRBJ2-7; 8 bases are a match to TRBD2. The CDR3 consists of 14 residues. Germline V lookup: CDR1 MDHEN, CDR2 SYDVKM. Unmatched junction bases numbered 7, after V lost 6 bases and J lost 3 bases.

This clonotype was observed many times. The chain uses TRBV5-6 and TRBJ1-1; D unresolved. Trimming stripped 2 bases from V and 0 bases from J, with 5 bases between. This CDR3 comprises 13 residues. Germline values: CDR1 SGHDT, CDR2 YYEEEE. CDR3 nucleotide sequence: TGTGCCAGCAGCTTAGAGCTGAACACTGAAGCTTTCTTT. This encodes CASSLELNTEAFF.

This clonotype showed up many times. The genes are TRBV12-3 or TRBV12-4 and TRBJ2-2; TRBD1 aligns across 10 bases. The CDR3 has 16 residues. Unmatched junction bases numbered 11, after V lost 7 bases and J lost 6 bases. The CDR3 nucleotides are TGTGCCAGCACCGAAGGGGACAGGGGATTAGCCGGGGAGCTGTTTTTT. This translates into CASTEGDRGLAGELFF.

A remark on this clonotype: With a much larger clone just one base away, this may be a read error. The chain is built from TRBV3-1 and TRBJ2-6, with D perhaps matching TRBD1 (5 bases). The CDR3 totals 16 residues. Germline CDR1 LGHDT, CDR2 YNNKEL (reference sequence). Written as DNA, the CDR3 is TGTGCCAGCAGCCAAGATGTCGGATCTGGGGCCAAAGTCCTGACTTTC. This codes for CASSQDVGSGAKVLTF.

This clonotype showed up many times. J is TRBJ1-1 and V is TRBV3-1; tentatively, D is TRBD1 (5 bases). Trimming removed 4 bases from V and 11 bases from J, with 17 bases in between. The germline V gene has CDR1 LGHDT and CDR2 YNNKEL (reference sequence). This CDR3 is 13 amino acids long. CDR3 sequence reads: CASSPQFGTRAFF. CDR3 nucleotides: TGTGCCAGCAGCCCACAGTTTGGGACTCGCGCTTTCTTT.

This clonotype was recorded at least ten times. The chain employs TRBV20-1 and TRBJ2-3; D is uncertain. The CDR3 sequence is 13 residues long. V lost 7 bases to trimming and J lost 2 bases, with 13 bases between them. Germline lookup yields CDR1 DFQATT and CDR2 SNEGSKA (reference sequence). Here the CDR3 DNA reads TGCAGTGTCCACTCAGGCCCCACAGATACGCAGTATTTT. Translating it yields CSVHSGPTDTQYF.

This clonotype was seen at least ten times. The gene calls are TRBV6-6 and TRBJ2-7; 7 nucleotides line up with TRBD1. J lost 6 bases, V lost 2 bases, and 10 bases had no gene match. This CDR3 is 15 amino acids long. From germline, CDR1 is MNHNY and CDR2 SVGAGI (reference sequence). The CDR3 coding sequence is TGTGCCAGCAGTTACGGACAGGCGATTAAGTCCGAGCAGTACTTC. It specifies CASSYGQAIKSEQYF.

The table lists this clonotype with many counts. The chain joins TRBV5-6 to TRBJ2-7; 9 bases match TRBD1. Germline loops: CDR1 SGHDT, CDR2 YYEEEE. The J segment lost 4 bases and the V segment lost 0 bases, leaving 2 bases of the junction unmatched. The CDR3 is 14 residues long. As DNA, the CDR3 is TGTGCCAGCAGCTTGGACGGGACAGGGTACGAGCAGTACTTC. It encodes CASSLDGTGYEQYF.

This clonotype was observed at least ten times. The chain links TRBV15 to TRBJ2-1; D tentatively reads TRBD1 or TRBD2 (5 bases each). This CDR3 is 15 amino acids long. V was pared by 1 base and J by 2 bases, with 9 bases between. Per the germline V gene, CDR1 is LNHNV and CDR2 is YYDKDF (reference sequence). The CDR3 loop reads CATSRAGLAYNEQFF. The CDR3 DNA is TGTGCCACCAGCAGAGCGGGGCTGGCCTACAATGAGCAGTTCTTC.

Comment on this clonotype: A read error is possible here, since a much larger clone lies one base away. The chain uses TRBV20-1 and TRBJ2-7, with unresolved D. V lost 3 bases and J lost 6, with 18 bases in between. Germline V lookup: CDR1 DFQATT, CDR2 SNEGSKA (reference sequence). The CDR3 is 14 residues long. The CDR3 region has the DNA TGCAGTGCTAGGAGACATGGTACGTCGCTCGAGCAGTACTTC. Its protein is CSARRHGTSLEQYF.

This clonotype came up many times. The gene calls are TRBV9 and TRBJ2-1; 10 bases are shared with TRBD2. The CDR3 is made up of 16 amino acids. Trimming took 4 bases from V and 4 from J; bases not matched to a gene: 8. Germline V gene sequence: CDR1 SGDLS, CDR2 YYNGEE. CDR3 region: CASSFDPSGRYNEQFF. In nucleotides, the CDR3 is TGTGCCAGCAGCTTCGACCCTAGCGGGAGATACAATGAGCAGTTCTTC.

In its sample, this clonotype was seen once. The J gene is TRBJ1-5, the V gene TRBV2; maybe TRBD1 (6 bases). The CDR3 contains 15 residues. V dropped 6 bases and J dropped 0 bases, with 12 bases sitting between them. Germline V gives CDR1 SNHLY, CDR2 FYNNEI. The CDR3 is CASRYRVGSNQPQHF. In DNA form, the CDR3 reads TGTGCCAGCAGATACAGGGTCGGTAGCAATCAGCCCCAGCATTTT. The variable domain in full, with the rest retrieved from reference TRBV2 and TRBJ1-5, is EPEVTQTPSHQVTQMGQEVILRCVPISNHLYFYWYRQILGQKVEFLVSFYNNEISEKSEIFDDQFSVERPDGSNFTLKIRSTKLEDSAMYFCASRYRVGSNQPQHFGDGTRLSIL.

This clonotype occurred many times. The genes are TRBV7-3 and TRBJ2-1; 9 positions agree with TRBD2. Germline V CDR1 and CDR2: SGHTA, FQGTGA. The CDR3 runs to 17 residues. Trimming removed 1 base from V and 9 bases from J; junction bases left unmatched: 13. The CDR3 region is CASSLNSAGGGQGEQFF. The CDR3 DNA sequence: TGTGCCAGCAGCTTAAATTCGGCGGGAGGGGGCCAGGGTGAGCAGTTCTTC.

This clonotype has ten or more counts. This chain joins TRBV19 and TRBJ1-5; unclear D gene. The CDR3 contains 12 residues. V was trimmed by 5 bases and J by 4 bases, leaving 6 bases between them. Per germline, CDR1 LNHDA and CDR2 SQIVND (reference sequence). In nucleotides, the CDR3 is TGTGCCAGTAGTCAGACGAATCAGCCCCAGCATTTT. Its translation is CASSQTNQPQHF.

This clonotype was detected ten times or more. The CDR3 reads CASSLSKVIGDTQYF. DNA for the CDR3: TGTGCCAGCAGTTTATCGAAGGTGATCGGAGATACGCAGTATTTT. The rearrangement uses TRBV27 and TRBJ2-3; D not certain. V was pared by 0 bases and J by 5 bases, with 12 bases between. The CDR3 sequence is 15 residues long. The V gene's germline CDR1 is MNHEY and CDR2 SMNVEV (reference sequence).

This clonotype has a count of ten or more. The chain joins TRBV20-1 to TRBJ1-4; possible D gene TRBD1, 6 bases. Germline assignment: CDR1 DFQATT and CDR2 SNEGSKA (reference sequence). The V gene lost 3 bases and the J gene lost 5 bases, with 13 bases spanning the gap. CDR3 length: 14 amino acids. In DNA, the CDR3 is TGCAGTGCTAGCCGGGACACCCGAAATGAAAAACTGTTTTTT. It is translated as CSASRDTRNEKLFF.

This clonotype came up many times. This chain links TRBV20-1 with TRBJ2-1; perhaps TRBD1 as D (5 bases). This CDR3 contains 14 residues. CDR1 is DFQATT, CDR2 SNEGSKA, per germline (reference sequence). V lost 0 bases and J 9 bases, leaving 15 bases between the germline ends. CDR3 sequence reads: CSARDRVVGLEQFF. The CDR3 DNA follows: TGCAGTGCTAGAGACAGGGTAGTGGGCCTTGAGCAGTTCTTC.

This clonotype occurred many times. The V gene is TRBV7-8, the J gene TRBJ2-3; weak D call: TRBD2 (7 bases). The CDR3 runs to 15 residues. Between the trimmed V and J ends, which lost 6 bases and 2 bases, there was a span of 15 bases. Germline-derived CDR1 and CDR2 are SGHVS and FQNEAQ. In nucleotides, the CDR3 is TGTGCCAGCAGAGCCCGGGGGGCCGCCACAGATACGCAGTATTTT. It specifies CASRARGAATDTQYF.

The V call is TRBV19, the J call TRBJ1-3; no reliable D call. CDR1 is LNHDA, CDR2 SQIVND, per germline (reference sequence). The V end was cut by 7 bases, the J end by 0 bases, with 7 bases between. The CDR3 runs to 13 residues. The chain's CDR3 is CASTARSGNTIYF. Here the CDR3 DNA reads TGTGCCAGTACAGCTCGCTCTGGAAACACCATATATTTT.

At least ten counts were recorded for this clonotype. V and J are TRBV12-3 or TRBV12-4 and TRBJ1-2, with D hard to call. Trimming stripped 5 bases from V and 0 bases from J, with 13 bases between. The CDR3 loop spans 15 amino acids. In DNA form, the CDR3 reads TGTGCCAGCAGTCCCGGACCTAGGACTAACTATGGCTACACCTTC. It codes for CASSPGPRTNYGYTF.

This clonotype occurred many times. V usage is TRBV12-3 or TRBV12-4 and J usage is TRBJ2-7; 9 nucleotides match TRBD2. The CDR3 has 15 amino acids. V lost 4 bases and J lost 2; bases outside the gene matches: 6. The DNA of the CDR3 is TGTGCCAGCAGTTCCAATCTAGCGGGGCCCTACGAGCAGTACTTC. Translation gives CASSSNLAGPYEQYF.

This clonotype appeared many times. The rearrangement uses TRBV7-9 and TRBJ2-1, with D hard to call. Trimming removed 2 bases from V and 2 bases from J, with 10 bases in between. Looked up from germline, CDR1 is SEHNR and CDR2 is FQNEAQ (reference sequence). The CDR3 is made up of 15 amino acids. The CDR3: CASSLKELPYNEQFF. CDR3 sequence (DNA): TGTGCCAGCAGCTTAAAGGAACTTCCCTACAATGAGCAGTTCTTC.

This clonotype was found many times. This chain links TRBV4-2 with TRBJ1-1, with 8 bases matching TRBD1. Trimming at V came to 3 bases and at J to 1 base, leaving 7 bases not matched to a gene. This CDR3 region has 16 residues. CDR1 and CDR2 (germline): LGHNA, YNFKEQ. CDR3 bases: TGTGCCAGCAGCCAGATTACTGGGACAGGGAACACTGAAGCTTTCTTT. Its translation is CASSQITGTGNTEAFF.